This TCR beta chain was identified during a study of read filtering for tumor transcriptome and immune sequencing. From approximately 430 ng of RNA, a library with molecular barcoded alpha/delta and beta/gamma adaptors was made. TCRdb re-called the reads with MiXCR, one entry per CDR3 protein. The sample contains about 130,000 distinct CDR3 sequences, approximately 13% of which appear only once. This clonotype was seen repeatedly, ten times or more. CDR1 is DFQATT and CDR2 is SNEGSKA in the germline V gene (reference sequence). V was trimmed by 3 bases and J by 5 bases, leaving 13 bases between them. The CDR3 spans 13 residues.

The chain carries TRBV20-1 and TRBJ1-1, with a weak D call TRBD1 (6 bases). Input material: a population of CD138-negative cells sorted from bone marrow. The clonotype comes from a donor at least 40 years old with multiple myeloma. In nucleotides, the CDR3 is TGCAGTGCTAGGACAGTAAGGGGGACTGAAGCTTTCTTT. As protein: CSARTVRGTEAFF.